The 26 T cell receptor beta chains given below trace back to one sample, sequenced in a study of cytomegalovirus exposure and HLA in healthy donors. The repertoire was sequenced with immunoSEQ multiplex PCR; TCRdb's copy has only in-frame clones and lacks some. Of some 45,000 clones in the sample, roughly nine tenths were seen once. Material: PBMCs. These receptors all stem from a man between 18 and 29 years old in good health and CMV-seronegative.

This clone was found once. This sequence joins TRBV6-6 and TRBJ1-4; maybe TRBD1 (5 bases). The germline gives CDR1 MNHNY, CDR2 SVGAGI (reference sequence). The V end was cut by 4 bases, the J end by 8 bases, with 8 bases between. The CDR3 loop spans 12 amino acids. For the CDR3, the DNA is TGTGCCAGCAGTTTGAGACAGGAAAAACTGTTTTTT. It translates to CASSLRQEKLFF.

This chain uses TRBV7-2 with TRBJ2-2; 12 bases are shared with TRBD1. The CDR3 runs to 17 residues. CDR1 SGHTA and CDR2 FQGNSA come from the germline V gene. V dropped 5 bases and J dropped 7; count of bases not matched to a gene: 11. The CDR3 sequence: CASSRTGTGGSGGELFF. CDR3 bases: TGTGCCAGCAGCCGGACCGGGACAGGGGGCTCAGGCGGGGAGCTGTTTTTT. Looking up the rest from reference TRBV7-2 and TRBJ2-2 gives the full variable domain: GAGVSQSPSNKVTEKGKDVELRCDPISGHTALYWYRQSLGQGLEFLIYFQGNSAPDKSGLPSDRFSAERTGGSVSTLTIQRTQQEDSAVYLCASSRTGTGGSGGELFFGEGSRLTVL.

The rearrangement uses TRBV6-5 and TRBJ1-1; D perhaps matches TRBD1 (6 bases). Between the trimmed V and J ends, which lost 6 bases and 5 bases, there was a span of 16 bases. The CDR3 sequence is 14 residues long. The germline V gene has CDR1 MNHEY and CDR2 SVGAGI. CDR3 sequence: CASRRGTSGTEAFF. CDR3 nucleotide sequence: TGTGCCAGCAGGAGAGGGACATCGGGGACTGAAGCTTTCTTT.

The chain carries TRBV28 and TRBJ2-3; 8 bases agree with TRBD1. The ends lost 5 bases at V and 0 bases at J; junction bases unmatched: 4. The CDR3 covers 15 residues. Germline-derived CDR1 and CDR2 are MDHEN and SYDVKM. The CDR3 reads CASSTGTGSTDTQYF. CDR3 sequence (DNA): TGTGCCAGCAGTACCGGGACAGGAAGCACAGATACGCAGTATTTT.

The CDR3 loop reads CASSLTPIRRGNYGYTF. The DNA for the CDR3 is TGTGCCAGCAGCTTAACCCCCATTCGGAGGGGAAACTATGGCTACACCTTC. This chain connects TRBV7-3 to TRBJ1-2; D perhaps matches TRBD1 (5 bases). CDR3 length: 17 amino acids. CDR1 is SGHTA, CDR2 FQGTGA, per germline. Between the trimmed V and J ends, which lost 0 bases and 2 bases, there was a span of 16 bases.

In DNA form, the CDR3 reads TGTGCCAGCAGTCAAGAAGCTTGGACCGGGACTAGGGTTACCACAGATACGCAGTATTTT. Translation: CASSQEAWTGTRVTTDTQYF. The chain combines TRBV6-1 with TRBJ2-3; 8 nucleotides agree with TRBD2. The V and J ends lost 5 bases and 2 bases, in that order; junction bases with no gene match: 21. This CDR3 region has 20 residues. The germline CDR1 and CDR2 sequences are MNHNS and SASEGT.

J is TRBJ2-1 and V is TRBV7-2; 13 positions agree with TRBD2. The V gene's germline CDR1 is SGHTA and CDR2 FQGNSA. V lost 3 bases, J lost 0 bases, and 5 bases stayed unmatched. The CDR3 contains 18 residues. The chain's CDR3 is CASSLGRLAGGSYNEQFF. In DNA, the CDR3 is TGTGCCAGCAGCTTGGGGCGACTAGCGGGGGGCTCCTACAATGAGCAGTTCTTC.

The genes are TRBV19 and TRBJ2-1, with 14 positions matching TRBD2. Germline lookup yields CDR1 LNHDA and CDR2 SQIVND (reference sequence). The CDR3 is 16 residues long. Unmatched junction bases numbered 5, after V lost 3 bases and J lost 7 bases. The CDR3 spells CASSIGTSGRGNEQFF. The CDR3 region has the DNA TGTGCCAGTAGTATCGGGACTAGCGGGAGAGGGAATGAGCAGTTCTTC. Looking up the rest from reference TRBV19 and TRBJ2-1 gives the full variable domain: DGGITQSPKYLFRKEGQNVTLSCEQNLNHDAMYWYRQDPGQGLRLIYYSQIVNDFQKGDIAEGYSVSREKKESFPLTVTSAQKNPTAFYLCASSIGTSGRGNEQFFGPGTRLTVL.

The chain combines TRBV29-1 with TRBJ1-5; D is undetermined. This CDR3 is 12 amino acids long. CDR1 and CDR2 (germline): SQVTM, ANQGSEA. V shed 7 bases and J shed 0 bases, with 7 bases lying between them. CDR3 amino acids: CSGGYSNQPQHF. In DNA, the CDR3 is TGCAGCGGCGGATATAGCAATCAGCCCCAGCATTTT. The full variable domain, completed using reference TRBV29-1 and TRBJ1-5, is SAVISQKPSRDICQRGTSLTIQCQVDSQVTMMFWYRQQPGQSLTLIATANQGSEATYESGFVIDKFPISRPNLTFSTLTVSNMSPEDSSIYLCSGGYSNQPQHFGDGTRLSIL.

The chain links TRBV4-2 to TRBJ2-5; TRBD1 aligns across 7 bases. The junction had 6 bases not matched to a gene; V was cut back by 4 bases and J by 1 base. CDR3 length: 15 amino acids. Germline-derived CDR1 and CDR2 are LGHNA and YNFKEQ. DNA of the CDR3: TGTGCCAGCAGCCCCGGGTACAGGGGCCAAGAGACCCAGTACTTC. Amino acid sequence: CASSPGYRGQETQYF.

The chain employs TRBV5-4 and TRBJ1-2; 9 bases fit TRBD1. The V and J ends lost 5 bases and 3 bases, in that order; junction bases with no gene match: 2. CDR1 is SGHNT, CDR2 YYREEE, per germline (reference sequence). The CDR3 totals 13 residues. The CDR3: CASSWDRDYGYTF. The CDR3 DNA reads as TGTGCCAGCAGTTGGGACAGGGACTATGGCTACACCTTC.

The V call is TRBV6-1, the J call TRBJ2-7, with 9 positions matching TRBD1. J gave up 5 bases and V 0 bases, and 5 bases lay outside the gene matches. Germline CDR1 and CDR2: MNHNS and SASEGT. The CDR3 has 15 amino acids. The DNA for the CDR3 is TGTGCCAGCAGTGAAGCCGGACAGGGGCGGCACGAGCAGTACTTC. This encodes CASSEAGQGRHEQYF.

The rearrangement uses TRBV7-2 and TRBJ2-3; 8 bases line up with TRBD2. The trim removed 5 bases at V and 3 bases at J, leaving 7 bases unmatched. CDR3 length: 15 amino acids. Germline loops: CDR1 SGHTA, CDR2 FQGNSA. The CDR3 protein is CASSLSGTGTDTQYF. The CDR3 nucleotides read TGTGCCAGCAGCCTTAGCGGGACGGGAACAGATACGCAGTATTTT. The whole variable domain, filled in from reference TRBV7-2 and TRBJ2-3, reads GAGVSQSPSNKVTEKGKDVELRCDPISGHTALYWYRQSLGQGLEFLIYFQGNSAPDKSGLPSDRFSAERTGGSVSTLTIQRTQQEDSAVYLCASSLSGTGTDTQYFGPGTRLTVL.

To note about this clone: Mismatch with germline at one junction end may stem from a read error. The CDR3: CASSARVKTEAFF. In DNA form, the CDR3 reads TGTGCCAGCAGCGCCAGGGTGAAGACTGAAGCTTTCTTT. V usage is TRBV9 and J usage is TRBJ1-1, with a tentative D call TRBD1 (5 bases). The V gene's germline CDR1 is SGDLS and CDR2 YYNGEE. The CDR3 is made up of 13 amino acids.

Concerning this clone itself: The junction departs from germline at one end; a sequencing error may be responsible. The chain employs TRBV6-6 and TRBJ2-5, with a possible D match to TRBD1 (6 bases). This CDR3 has 11 residues. The germline gives CDR1 MNHNY, CDR2 SVGAGI (reference sequence). CDR3 in amino acids: CASSYSGTRHF. The CDR3 nucleotides read TGTGCCAGCAGTTACTCCGGGACACGGCACTTC.

The V call is TRBV11-2, the J call TRBJ1-1; the D gene is possibly TRBD1 (5 bases). V lost 0 bases, J lost 5 bases, and 19 bases lay in between. The CDR3 is 17 amino acids. Germline values: CDR1 SGHAT, CDR2 FQNNGV. The CDR3 spells CASSLDSGLLSGTEAFF. In nucleotides, the CDR3 is TGTGCCAGCAGCTTAGATTCGGGACTGCTATCGGGTACTGAAGCTTTCTTT.

Turning to this clone: This CDR3 is also generated by other DNA sequences in the sample. The genes are TRBV5-1 and TRBJ2-1; 10 positions match TRBD2. Losses at the gene ends were 4 bases for V and 3 bases for J; bases not matched to a gene: 4. The CDR3 spans 15 residues. Germline assignment: CDR1 SGHRS and CDR2 YFSETQ. In nucleotides, the CDR3 is TGCGCCAGCAGCCCGGGACTAGCGAGCTACAATGAGCAGTTCTTC. Protein: CASSPGLASYNEQFF. Variable domain in full (rest from reference TRBV5-1 and TRBJ2-1): KAGVTQTPRYLIKTRGQQVTLSCSPISGHRSVSWYQQTPGQGLQFLFEYFSETQRNKGNFPGRFSGRQFSNSRSEMNVSTLELGDSALYLCASSPGLASYNEQFFGPGTRLTVL.

The rearrangement joins TRBV7-2 to TRBJ2-3; D gene ambiguous. V lost 5 bases, J lost 0 bases, and 9 bases lay in between. The CDR3 runs 14 residues. From germline, CDR1 is SGHTA and CDR2 FQGNSA. The CDR3 DNA is TGTGCCAGCAGCCCGACACATAGCACAGATACGCAGTATTTT. This translates into CASSPTHSTDTQYF.

The V and J genes are TRBV19 and TRBJ2-5, with D maybe TRBD2 (6 bases). Trimming took 3 bases from V and 5 from J, leaving 10 bases between them. Per the germline V gene, CDR1 is LNHDA and CDR2 is SQIVND (reference sequence). This CDR3 has 13 amino acids. The CDR3: CASSMTSLETQYF. For the CDR3, the DNA is TGTGCCAGTAGTATGACTAGTCTCGAGACCCAGTACTTC.

J is TRBJ1-4 and V is TRBV5-1, with 8 bases fitting TRBD1. The CDR3 runs 16 residues. The V segment lost 2 bases and the J segment 4 bases; nucleotides outside the gene matches: 7. The germline CDR1 and CDR2 sequences are SGHRS and YFSETQ. The CDR3 reads CASSFGTGLGNEKLFF. As DNA, the CDR3 is TGCGCCAGCAGCTTCGGGACAGGCTTGGGTAATGAAAAACTGTTTTTT.

Written as DNA, the CDR3 is TGTGCCAGCAGCCCCGGGGGGGCGGGCGACTACGAGCAGTACTTC. Translated, it gives CASSPGGAGDYEQYF. This chain uses TRBV7-8 with TRBJ2-7, with 8 nucleotides matching TRBD2. V dropped 5 bases and J dropped 3; count of bases not matched to a gene: 9. This CDR3 comprises 15 residues. Germline CDR1 and CDR2: SGHVS and FQNEAQ.

V and J are TRBV7-8 and TRBJ2-5; 8 bases align to TRBD1. Germline loops: CDR1 SGHVS, CDR2 FQNEAQ. The CDR3 runs to 20 residues. J was trimmed by 4 bases and V by 1 base; bases with no gene match: 20. The CDR3 DNA reads TGTGCCAGCAGCTTAGTCTTTCTTCGATCGTACGGGACAGGATTAGAGACCCAGTACTTC. Translating gives CASSLVFLRSYGTGLETQYF.

The gene calls are TRBV7-2 and TRBJ2-5; 12 positions agree with TRBD1. In germline, CDR1 is SGHTA, CDR2 FQGNSA. The CDR3 has 16 amino acids. J gave up 5 bases and V 5 bases, and 9 bases lay outside the gene matches. The CDR3 loop reads CASSNRGTGGTETQYF. The CDR3 DNA reads TGTGCCAGCAGCAATAGAGGGACAGGGGGCACGGAGACCCAGTACTTC.

The genes are TRBV5-4 and TRBJ2-3; the D is unclear. The CDR3 is made up of 15 amino acids. Per germline, CDR1 SGHNT and CDR2 YYREEE (reference sequence). V gave up 1 base and J gave up 0 bases, with 9 bases separating them. CDR3 nucleotide sequence: TGTGCCAGCAGCTTGCCCAGATCTAGCACAGATACGCAGTATTTT. Its translation is CASSLPRSSTDTQYF.

V gene TRBV23-1 combines with J gene TRBJ2-7, with 11 bases lining up with TRBD1. TRBV23-1 is noted as an ORF with a role that remains uncertain. The CDR3 runs 17 residues. Trimming at V came to 2 bases and at J to 5 bases, leaving 11 bases not matched to a gene. The CDR3 region is CASSQKGTGGSQDEQYF. The CDR3 region has the DNA TGCGCCAGCAGTCAAAAGGGGACAGGGGGGTCTCAGGACGAGCAGTACTTC.

This chain uses TRBV14 with TRBJ2-7; 7 bases agree with TRBD1. Looked up from germline, CDR1 is SGHDN and CDR2 is FVKESK. The V gene end was trimmed by 4 bases and the J gene end by 2 bases; junction bases not matched to a gene: 2. CDR3 length: 13 residues. CDR3 region: CASSPGTAYEQYF. CDR3 DNA sequence: TGTGCCAGCAGCCCTGGGACAGCCTACGAGCAGTACTTC.